Below, one T cell receptor beta chain is given with its context. It has no known antigen specificity. Per-base quality was not reported, and no clone a single base away is much larger than it. The entry originates in a study of T cell changes during pregnancy in multiple sclerosis (dated by TCRdb to the late 2010s). A note on the overall study: The study examined how the T cell repertoire changed over the course of pregnancy in women with multiple sclerosis.

The germline V gene sets CDR1 to SGHDT and CDR2 to YYEEEE. Relative to germline, V is 4 bases shorter and J is 3 bases shorter, with 11 bases between their ends. The CDR3 runs 13 residues from the cysteine to the phenylalanine. The DNA shown is the 39-base CDR3, in frame from base 1. The protocol used for the library was the immunoSEQ multiplex PCR assay. TCRdb retrieved this table from immuneACCESS and kept in-frame rearrangements only. Not all clones are present; in checked studies, unresolved V genes account for under half, and no reason is known for the remainder. For this sample the table gives around 72,000 clones, of which 91% were detected only once. Under 0.9% of the sample is in the top ten clones.

The sequence is built from TRBV5-6 and TRBJ2-7; TRBD1 is possibly the D segment (5 matching bases). The origin of this receptor is a female donor in good health, enrolled as a control in a pregnancy study. The specimen was peripheral blood, collected in the third trimester of pregnancy. The DNA sequence reads TGTGCCAGCAGCCCAGGGTCTTACTACGAGCAGTACTTC. This translates into CASSPGSYYEQYF.